This is a list of T cell receptor beta chains from one sample in a study of T cell repertoires and HLA-DP antigens. The data were produced by immunoSEQ multiplex PCR, yet TCRdb's version contains in-frame clones alone and is incomplete. The repertoire holds about 110,000 clones, 90% to 95% seen once, with over 0.25% in the top ten. These receptors are not linked to any known antigen. Sequencing was done on a sample of CD4+ T cells from PBMCs. The receptors were gathered from a woman under 30 in good health and CMV-seronegative. Each CDR3 is given with its conserved first and last residue. The D gene is left open where the match is weak. Clone size is stated in some rows and not others, as once, few, many or a class when expanded.

v_call	clone_size	j_call	d_call	cdr3_nt	cdr3_aa
TRBV28	-	TRBJ2-3	-	TGTGCCAGCAGCTCGGCGGGACGGTACACAGATACGCAGTATTTT	CASSSAGRYTDTQYF
TRBV5-8	-	TRBJ2-7	TRBD2	TGTGCCAGCAGCTTGTTCCTATTAGCGGGATCCAGCTACGAGCAGTACTTC	CASSLFLLAGSSYEQYF
TRBV18	-	TRBJ1-1	-	TGTGCCAGCTCACTGACAACGAACACTGAAGCTTTCTTT	CASSLTTNTEAFF
TRBV9	-	TRBJ2-7	TRBD2	TGTGCCAGCAGCGTAGGAGGGACTAGCGGGGATACCTACGAGCAGTACTTC	CASSVGGTSGDTYEQYF
TRBV6-1	-	TRBJ1-4	-	TGTGCCAGCAGTAACGGACAGTTCGGGGGACTGTTTTTT	CASSNGQFGGLFF
TRBV9	-	TRBJ1-3	TRBD1	TGTGCCAGCAGCGCAACAGGGGGTAGTGGAAACACCATATATTTT	CASSATGGSGNTIYF
TRBV30	-	TRBJ2-7	TRBD1	TGTGCCTGGAACGTCGGGACAGTACGCGAGCAGTACTTC	CAWNVGTVREQYF
TRBV7-9	-	TRBJ2-5	TRBD2	TGTGCCAGCAGCTTCGCCCAAGGACTAGCGGGAGGAGGGACCCAGTACTTC	CASSFAQGLAGGGTQYF
TRBV28	-	TRBJ1-1	-	TGTGCCAGCAGGCCAGGACAGAAAAAGAACACTGAAGCTTTCTTT	CASRPGQKKNTEAFF
TRBV7-9	few	TRBJ2-1	-	TGTGCCAGCAGCTCACCACGAGTCCAGTCCTCTTCTTACAATGAGCAGTTCTTC	CASSSPRVQSSSYNEQFF
TRBV7-3	once	TRBJ2-2	-	TGTGCCAGCAGCTTCAGGGCCTCGAACACCGGGGAGCTGTTTTTT	CASSFRASNTGELFF
TRBV7-9	-	TRBJ2-1	-	TGTGGGTTGGTCGGCAGGAAAGGTCACGGGATGTCCTACAATGAGCAGTTCTTC	CGLVGRKGHGMSYNEQFF
TRBV27	-	TRBJ1-5	-	TGTGCCAGCAGTTTAAGAAGGGGAGGCAATCAGCCCCAGCATTTT	CASSLRRGGNQPQHF
TRBV27	-	TRBJ2-1	TRBD2	TGTGCCAGCAGTTCCCGAGGCGGGACTAGCGGGAGGGCGGAGCAGTTCTTC	CASSSRGGTSGRAEQFF
TRBV6-1	-	TRBJ2-1	-	TGTGCCAGCAGTGATAGCGGCCGCTCCTACAATGAGCAGTTCTTC	CASSDSGRSYNEQFF
TRBV2	-	TRBJ1-4	-	TGTGCCAGCAGCGACCGGGCCGCGGGGGATGAAAAACTGTTTTTT	CASSDRAAGDEKLFF
TRBV7-8	-	TRBJ1-5	TRBD1	TGTGCCAGCAGCTTAGTTGCGGCAGGGGGACCCCAGCATTTT	CASSLVAAGGPQHF
TRBV5-4	-	TRBJ2-2	-	TGTGCCAGCAGCCCCCCCAAGGTTCCCACCGGGGAGCTGTTTTTT	CASSPPKVPTGELFF
TRBV2	-	TRBJ2-1	-	TGTGCCAGCAGTGTGGGCATTGTCAATGAGCAGTTCTTC	CASSVGIVNEQFF
TRBV28	-	TRBJ1-6	-	TGTGCCAGCAGTTTAACGGACAGCTTTTATTATAATTCACCCCTCCACTTT	CASSLTDSFYYNSPLHF
TRBV9	once	TRBJ2-7	TRBD2	TGTGCCAGCAGCTTATCTAGCGGGAGTATATACGAGCAGTACTTC	CASSLSSGSIYEQYF
TRBV7-9	-	TRBJ2-5	-	TGTGCCAGCAGCCCGCTCCGGAGCGCGCCGATACAAGAGACCCAGTACTTC	CASSPLRSAPIQETQYF
TRBV6-5	-	TRBJ2-2	-	TGTGCCAGCAGTATACAGGGAGTGAACACCGGGGAGCTGTTTTTT	CASSIQGVNTGELFF
TRBV7-9	-	TRBJ1-1	-	TGTGCCAGCAGCTTAGGCCGGCTGAACACTGAAGCTTTCTTT	CASSLGRLNTEAFF
TRBV7-9	-	TRBJ1-5	-	TGTGCCAGCAGCTTAGGGCGTCCCAAGGTGCATTCCCAGCATTTT	CASSLGRPKVHSQHF
TRBV18	-	TRBJ1-3	TRBD1	TGTGCCAGCTCACCTACCGGGACAGGGATTGGCACCATATATTTT	CASSPTGTGIGTIYF
TRBV5-1	-	TRBJ2-2	TRBD2	TGCGCCAGCAGCTTGGGCCCTAGCGGGGAGGTCACCGGGGAGCTGTTTTTT	CASSLGPSGEVTGELFF
TRBV7-9	-	TRBJ2-3	TRBD2	TGTGCCAGCAGCCTTACCCCAGGACTAGCGGGAAGCACAGATACGCAGTATTTT	CASSLTPGLAGSTDTQYF
TRBV9	once	TRBJ2-1	TRBD2	TGTGCCAGCAGCTCCAGCGGGGGAGTAGTTTATGAGCAGTTCTTC	CASSSSGGVVYEQFF
TRBV18	-	TRBJ2-5	-	TGTGCCAGCTCATACGGACGGAAGCAAGAGACCCAGTACTTC	CASSYGRKQETQYF
TRBV10-3	once	TRBJ1-5	TRBD1	TGTGCCATCAGTGCGACAGGGCAGGGAAATCAGCCCCAGCATTTT	CAISATGQGNQPQHF
TRBV11-3	-	TRBJ2-3	TRBD1	TGTGCCAGCAGCAAGTCCGGACAGGGGACAGATACGCAGTATTTT	CASSKSGQGTDTQYF
TRBV11-3	-	TRBJ2-1	-	TGTGCCAGCAGCCCAGGGGTTAGGCGTGAGCAGTTCTTC	CASSPGVRREQFF
TRBV9	once	TRBJ1-1	-	TGTGCCAGCAGCGTAGTCCAGATGAACACTGAAGCTTTCTTT	CASSVVQMNTEAFF
TRBV4-1	-	TRBJ2-7	-	TGCGCCAGCAGCCCAACCAGGAGAGTGGATTCCTACGAGCAGTACTTC	CASSPTRRVDSYEQYF
TRBV30	-	TRBJ1-5	-	TGTGCCTGGAGTCCCACAGGTAGCCAGCCCCAGCATTTT	CAWSPTGSQPQHF
TRBV7-2	-	TRBJ1-6	-	TGTGCCAGCGGGGACTTTAATTCACCCCTCCACTTT	CASGDFNSPLHF